A single sample gave rise to the 8 T cell receptor beta chains below, sequenced in a study of blood T cell repertoires in COVID-19. Data came from immunoSEQ multiplex PCR; TCRdb stores just in-frame clones and leaves some out. The repertoire holds more than 150,000 clones, with around 90% as singletons. Sequenced sample: peripheral blood. All receptors derive from a man in his fifties or sixties with COVID-19, enrolled during active disease.

The chain uses TRBV7-2 and TRBJ1-1, with a tentative D call TRBD1 (6 bases). Germline assignment: CDR1 SGHTA and CDR2 FQGNSA. CDR3 length equals 15 residues. The V gene lost 1 base and the J gene lost 0 bases, with 9 bases spanning the gap. The CDR3 is CASSLVTGMNTEAFF. The CDR3 nucleotides read TGTGCCAGCAGCTTAGTAACAGGGATGAACACTGAAGCTTTCTTT.

The chain employs TRBV4-3 and TRBJ2-7; TRBD2 matches at 9 bases. The germline V gene has CDR1 LGHNA and CDR2 YSLEER. The CDR3 covers 19 residues. After removal of 0 bases from V and 1 base from J, the junction contained 13 bases not matched to a gene. CDR3 residues: CASSQDLKQGLAQSYEQYF. CDR3 sequence (DNA): TGCGCCAGCAGCCAAGATCTAAAACAGGGACTAGCTCAGTCCTACGAGCAGTACTTC.

This sequence joins TRBV6-2 or TRBV6-3 and TRBJ1-4; D is unresolved. The CDR3 spans 14 residues. V lost 6 bases, J lost 5 bases, and 13 bases lay in between. Germline CDR1 and CDR2: MNHEY and SVGEGT. CDR3 nucleotides: TGTGCCAGCAGCCCCTGGCGGGGAAATGAAAAACTGTTTTTT. It specifies CASSPWRGNEKLFF.

V usage is TRBV28 and J usage is TRBJ1-1, with a weak D call TRBD1 (5 bases). Germline-derived CDR1 and CDR2 are MDHEN and SYDVKM. V shed 5 bases and J shed 1 base, with 5 bases lying between them. This CDR3 has 12 amino acids. Here the CDR3 reads CASSDRNTEAFF. In DNA, the CDR3 is TGTGCCAGCAGTGACAGGAACACTGAAGCTTTCTTT.

The CDR3 is CASSLKGSGTGVTGELFF. In DNA, the CDR3 is TGTGCCAGCAGCTTAAAGGGCAGCGGGACAGGGGTCACCGGGGAGCTGTTTTTT. The chain uses TRBV7-3 and TRBJ2-2; 10 nucleotides line up with TRBD1. Trimming removed 1 base from V and 4 bases from J; junction bases left unmatched: 9. Germline V gives CDR1 SGHTA, CDR2 FQGTGA. This CDR3 is built from 18 residues.

The sample holds a few counts of this clone. The J gene is TRBJ1-6, the V gene TRBV28; D is unresolved. Germline assignment: CDR1 MDHEN and CDR2 SYDVKM. Between the trimmed V and J ends, which lost 1 base and 15 bases, there was a span of 10 bases. This CDR3 is 12 amino acids long. In DNA form, the CDR3 reads TGTGCCAGCAGTTTATTTGGCCAGGACCTCCACTTT. This codes for CASSLFGQDLHF.

This clone was counted once. This sample also contains other DNA sequences that code for the same CDR3. The rearrangement joins TRBV7-2 to TRBJ2-7; no firm D call. Germline loops: CDR1 SGHTA, CDR2 FQGNSA. The V and J ends lost 5 bases and 1 base respectively, with 3 bases between them. The CDR3 consists of 11 residues. CDR3 sequence reads: CASSPSYEQYF. The CDR3 DNA reads as TGTGCCAGCAGCCCTTCCTACGAGCAGTACTTC.

The chain recombines TRBV6-2 or TRBV6-3 with TRBJ2-3; D gene uncertain. Germline-derived CDR1 and CDR2 are MNHEY and SVGEGT. The CDR3 covers 11 residues. V lost 5 bases, J lost 2 bases, and 2 bases lay in between. The CDR3 reads CASSHTDTQYF. The CDR3 DNA reads as TGTGCCAGCAGTCACACAGATACGCAGTATTTT.